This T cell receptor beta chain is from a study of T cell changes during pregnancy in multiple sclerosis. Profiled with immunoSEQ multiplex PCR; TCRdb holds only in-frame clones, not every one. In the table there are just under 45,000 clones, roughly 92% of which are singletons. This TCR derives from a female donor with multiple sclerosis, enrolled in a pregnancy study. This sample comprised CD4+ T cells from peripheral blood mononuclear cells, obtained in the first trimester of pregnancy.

CDR3 in amino acids: CAASRERKGLTNTGELFF. For the CDR3, the DNA is TGTGCCGCCTCTCGGGAAAGGAAAGGACTGACAAACACCGGGGAGCTGTTTTTT. The J gene is TRBJ2-2, the V gene TRBV7-8, with a possible D match to TRBD2 (5 bases). Trimming removed 11 bases at V and 2 bases at J, with 27 bases between. The CDR3 is 18 residues long. Germline assignment: CDR1 SGHVS and CDR2 FQNEAQ.